The clone carrying this T cell receptor (beta chain) was seen more than once but under ten times. The CDR3 loop spans 14 amino acids. This entry is derived from a study of blood T cells in healthy people across ages. The use of a sample-barcoded 5' primer and a J-beta primer mix characterized a second PCR of roughly 6 to 11 cycles. Every single cDNA molecule received a tag from a template-switch adaptor with 12 random nucleotides. TCRdb re-analysed the 5' RACE reads in MiXCR, keeping a single row per CDR3 protein. This sample has 760,000 or so distinct CDR3 sequences, with roughly 25% found just once. These same data were also listed under a study on T cells of mothers and their children.

This TCR came from a boy between 5 and 17 years old in good health. J is TRBJ2-5 and V is TRBV12-3 or TRBV12-4, with 9 nucleotides matching TRBD2. The J call is in doubt because the DNA end fits TRBJ2-1 better. Source material: blood. CDR3 protein: CASSPSSGNREQFF. Here the CDR3 DNA reads TGTGCCAGCAGTCCATCTAGCGGGAACCGTGAGCAGTTCTTC.